Below are 19 T cell receptor beta chains sequenced from a single sample in a study of graft-versus-host responses after intestinal transplantation. Clones were sequenced by immunoSEQ multiplex PCR, and TCRdb holds only the in-frame ones, with some missing. The sample shows over 75,000 clones, approximately 90% of them seen only once. No cognate antigen is known for these TCRs. This specimen was unstimulated CD4+ T cells sorted from spleen or lymph node cells, taken before transplant. The source is a human donor who was the organ donor for an intestinal transplant.

The V call is TRBV28, the J call TRBJ1-2; D is possibly TRBD1 (6 bases). Trimming removed 3 bases from V and 7 bases from J, with 12 bases in between. Germline V lookup: CDR1 MDHEN, CDR2 SYDVKM. The CDR3 runs to 13 residues. CDR3 in DNA: TGTGCCAGCAGTTTTAGGTTAGGGGGTGGCTACACCTTC. Amino acid sequence: CASSFRLGGGYTF.

The rearrangement links TRBV5-6 to TRBJ2-3, with D possibly TRBD2 on 7 matching bases. Germline CDR1 SGHDT, CDR2 YYEEEE. The CDR3 is 17 residues long. Trimming pared 2 bases from V and 3 bases from J, leaving 19 bases between. CDR3 bases: TGTGCCAGCAGCTTTACTCGGGGAGGGGGGGGGACAGATACGCAGTATTTT. Protein sequence: CASSFTRGGGGTDTQYF. The whole variable domain, remainder taken from reference TRBV5-6 and TRBJ2-3, is DAGVTQSPTHLIKTRGQQVTLRCSPKSGHDTVSWYQQALGQGPQFIFQYYEEEERQRGNFPDRFSGHQFPNYSSELNVNALLLGDSALYLCASSFTRGGGGTDTQYFGPGTRLTVL.

The chain couples TRBV27 to TRBJ2-1, with 9 bases aligning to TRBD2. CDR1 MNHEY and CDR2 SMNVEV come from the germline V gene (reference sequence). This CDR3 is built from 16 residues. Trimming cost V 10 bases and J 4 bases; bases outside gene matches: 14. CDR3 DNA sequence: TGTGCCACCTTCACCCGGGGACTAGCTCTTTACAATGAGCAGTTCTTC. Protein sequence: CATFTRGLALYNEQFF.

The rearrangement joins TRBV28 to TRBJ2-7; a weak D match, TRBD1 (5 bases). V gave up 7 bases and J gave up 2 bases, with 21 bases separating them. The CDR3 extends over 16 amino acids. CDR1 is MDHEN and CDR2 is SYDVKM in the germline V gene. CDR3 sequence: CASTLNPSSGPYEQYF. The CDR3 DNA reads TGTGCCAGCACCCTCAACCCCAGCTCAGGGCCCTACGAGCAGTACTTC.

Concerning this clone itself: A junction end diverges from the germline sequence, so it may reflect a read error. The gene calls are TRBV7-7 and TRBJ2-5, with 10 nucleotides matching TRBD2. The CDR3 consists of 17 residues. From germline, CDR1 is SSHAT and CDR2 FNYEAQ (reference sequence). CDR3 loop: CASSLLAASGRGETQYF. CDR3 DNA sequence: TGTGCTAGCAGCCTTCTTGCCGCTAGCGGGAGAGGAGAGACCCAGTACTTC.

This sequence joins TRBV30 and TRBJ1-4; D ambiguous. The CDR3 totals 13 residues. V was trimmed by 8 bases and J by 6 bases, leaving 16 bases between them. Germline-derived CDR1 and CDR2 are GTSNPN and SVGIG (reference sequence). DNA for the CDR3: TGTGCCGGATTGACTGCGGGAGATGAAAAACTGTTTTTT. This codes for CAGLTAGDEKLFF.

This clone was seen more than once but under ten times. The chain uses TRBV19 and TRBJ2-7, with 8 bases that match TRBD2. Per germline, CDR1 LNHDA and CDR2 SQIVND (reference sequence). This CDR3 comprises 15 residues. Unmatched junction bases numbered 4, after V lost 0 bases and J lost 3 bases. The CDR3 DNA reads as TGTGCCAGTAGTATAGACTGGCGGGAGGACTACGAGCAGTACTTC. As protein: CASSIDWREDYEQYF.

The rearrangement joins TRBV6-6 to TRBJ2-1, with TRBD2 matching over 7 bases. The CDR3 has 11 amino acids. V was pared by 9 bases and J by 5 bases, with 1 base of the junction left unmatched. Germline CDR1 and CDR2: MNHNY and SVGAGI (reference sequence). The CDR3 bases are TGTGCCAGTCGGGGGGACAATGAGCAGTTCTTC. This sequence encodes CASRGDNEQFF.

The V and J genes are TRBV28 and TRBJ1-5, with TRBD1 matching over 7 bases. The ends lost 5 bases at V and 2 bases at J; junction bases unmatched: 6. The CDR3 totals 15 residues. Germline lookup yields CDR1 MDHEN and CDR2 SYDVKM. The CDR3 nucleotides are TGTGCCAGCAGTGTAGGGGGCGGGGGCAATCAGCCCCAGCATTTT. This sequence encodes CASSVGGGGNQPQHF.

The chain has TRBV19 and TRBJ1-1; tentative D call: TRBD1 (6 bases). Trimming pared 6 bases from V and 7 bases from J, leaving 15 bases between. Germline CDR1 is LNHDA and CDR2 is SQIVND (reference sequence). The CDR3 runs to 13 residues. CDR3 in amino acids: CASSSAQGYEAFF. The CDR3 DNA follows: TGTGCCAGTAGCTCGGCACAGGGTTATGAAGCTTTCTTT.

The chain couples TRBV21-1 to TRBJ1-5. TRBV21-1 is a pseudogene. CDR3 length: 18 residues. CDR3 bases: TGTGCCAGCAGCAAAAAAGATGGTATGAGGGCCCCTAATCAGCCCCAGCATTTT. Protein sequence: CASSKKDGMRAPNQPQHF.

The chain couples TRBV7-3 to TRBJ2-1; 10 bases match TRBD2. CDR3 length: 15 amino acids. The V and J ends lost 2 bases and 10 bases, in that order; junction bases with no gene match: 8. Germline CDR1 SGHTA, CDR2 FQGTGA. Written as DNA, the CDR3 is TGTGCCAGCAGCTTAGGGACTAGCGCAACAAGGGAGCAGTTCTTC. Amino acids: CASSLGTSATREQFF.

The rearrangement links TRBV18 to TRBJ2-5; TRBD1 agrees at 8 bases. V shed 5 bases, J shed 5 bases, and the junction held 7 bases outside the gene matches. CDR1 and CDR2 (germline): KGHSH, LQKENI. The CDR3 is 14 residues long. The CDR3 sequence is CASSSDRVVETQYF. Written as DNA, the CDR3 is TGTGCCAGCTCATCGGACAGGGTAGTGGAGACCCAGTACTTC.

This chain links TRBV29-1 with TRBJ1-1; D is unclear. This CDR3 has 9 residues. Trimming removed 7 bases at V and 6 bases at J, with 6 bases between. The germline gives CDR1 SQVTM, CDR2 ANQGSEA. The CDR3 DNA reads as TGCAGCGCCCTCCCTGAAGCTTTCTTT. Protein product: CSALPEAFF.

This chain uses TRBV11-2 with TRBJ1-2; D is ambiguous. The CDR3 length is 14 residues. Per germline, CDR1 SGHAT and CDR2 FQNNGV. The V end was cut by 5 bases, the J end by 2 bases, with 12 bases between. CDR3 loop: CASSLGAGNYGYTF. For the CDR3, the DNA is TGTGCCAGCAGCCTCGGCGCAGGAAACTATGGCTACACCTTC.

The rearrangement links TRBV5-5 to TRBJ2-3; TRBD2 aligns across 7 bases. J lost 2 bases, V lost 4 bases, and 4 bases had no gene match. CDR3 length: 14 residues. Germline V gene sequence: CDR1 SGHKS, CDR2 YYEKEE (reference sequence). CDR3: CASSNRDYTDTQYF. Written as DNA, the CDR3 is TGTGCCAGCAGCAACCGGGACTACACAGATACGCAGTATTTT.

V is TRBV27 and J is TRBJ2-1; TRBD2 aligns across 11 bases. This CDR3 has 16 residues. CDR1 and CDR2 from the germline V gene are MNHEY and SMNVEV (reference sequence). J was trimmed by 7 bases and V by 5 bases; bases with no gene match: 10. CDR3 region: CASSPRSGRAPNEQFF. The CDR3 nucleotides are TGTGCCAGCAGTCCCCGTAGCGGGAGGGCCCCGAATGAGCAGTTCTTC.

The J gene is TRBJ1-2, the V gene TRBV5-1; 7 bases align to TRBD1. Trimming removed 3 bases from V and 3 bases from J; junction bases left unmatched: 2. Germline assignment: CDR1 SGHRS and CDR2 YFSETQ. This CDR3 region has 13 residues. CDR3 residues: CASSYGTDYGYTF. The CDR3 DNA sequence: TGCGCCAGCAGCTACGGGACAGACTATGGCTACACCTTC.

This chain connects TRBV10-3 to TRBJ2-7; 10 bases match TRBD2. Unmatched junction bases numbered 9, after V lost 9 bases and J lost 1 base. The CDR3 covers 15 residues. From germline, CDR1 is ENHRY and CDR2 SYGVKD. The DNA of the CDR3 is TGTGCCATAGCCTCTAGCGGGGGTGGATCCTACGAGCAGTACTTC. It translates to CAIASSGGGSYEQYF.